This T cell receptor (beta chain) appears in the sequencing data of a study of blood T cells in healthy people across ages (dated by TCRdb to between 2014 and 2017). Notes on the research overall: In model experiments, template switching captured roughly one uniquely barcoded TCR beta cDNA molecule for every two T cells. For two donors (one aged 18 to 30 and one aged 80 or older), the study analyzed two additional independent replicas of 1 million unique cDNA reads from the same blood draw. The donors were divided into four age groups: young (average roughly 15 years), middle-aged (around 41), aged (approximately 59) and long-lived (82). To avoid experimental bias, donors of different ages were randomly spread across the sequencing lanes. The study measured age-related changes in TCR beta repertoire diversity using deep sequencing normalized with unique cDNA molecular identifiers.

With respect to this clonotype: Its recognized antigen is unknown. Base qualities are not provided; no much larger clone lies one nucleotide away.

Systemically healthy Caucasian individuals from Russia, 39 in total and aged about 6 to 95 years, were included as donors. Approximately 10 milliliters of peripheral blood were collected from each donor into EDTA-treated Vacutainer tubes. Ficoll-Paque density-gradient centrifugation was used to isolate PBMCs, with at least 7 million per sample. Total RNA, at least 5.5 micrograms per sample, was extracted from PBMCs with Trizol reagent. Naive CD45RAhigh/CD27high T cell percentages were measured by flow cytometry on a PBMC aliquot from every donor. From the germline V gene, CDR1 is SGHDT and CDR2 is YYEEEE. Trimming at the junction amounts to 5 bases on V and 0 bases on J, and the germline ends lie 15 bases apart. Reading from cysteine to phenylalanine, the CDR3 counts 15 amino acids. Of all the DNA, just the CDR3 is kept, 45 bases in frame from base 1. Findings and caveats that apply to the study as a whole: The CMV infection status of donors was not known, potentially confounding age-related changes in expanded clonotypes. Observed TCR beta diversity per million T cells fell roughly linearly with age, and a significant reduction was already apparent by age about 36. The percentage of naive T cells measured by flow cytometry correlated strongly with observed TCR beta diversity. The long-lived group showed more naive CD4+ T cells, fewer expanded clones and increased TCR diversity than the aged group, suggesting age selection. Conclusive comparison of naive and antigen-experienced compartments was prevented by the profiling of bulk unsorted PBMCs. Estimates of total diversity based on one million sequenced T cells were regarded as lower bounds and as underestimates.

The library was produced with 5' RACE. Instrument on record: Illumina HiSeq 2500. The second PCR ran for roughly 7 to 11 cycles and used a J-beta primer mix along with a sample-barcoded 5' primer. Each TCR beta cDNA molecule received a unique molecular identifier from a template-switch 5' adaptor carrying 12 random nucleotides. At least 3 million CDR3-containing paired-end reads were obtained from each sample. First-strand cDNA synthesis was performed from all RNA using the Mint cDNA synthesis kit, with priming by a TRBC-specific oligonucleotide. Following uracil-DNA glycosylase treatment, a first 18-cycle PCR with universal primers M1SS and BC2_uni_R was performed on all cDNA. For the original study's pipeline: For normalization, 1 million high-quality reads were randomly selected from each sample, with every read carrying a distinct molecular identifier. Reads sharing molecular identifiers were discarded rather than binned into consensus sequences. MiTCR, with a Q25 quality threshold and the strictest error-elimination algorithm, was used for CDR3 identification, clonotype clustering and error correction. A nonparametric unseen species model with Euler transformation was used to estimate lower-bound total TCR beta diversity. The raw public reads went through TCRdb reprocessing: fastp at Q25, MiXCR clone calling, in-frame beta chains kept. Duplicate CDR3 protein sequences are folded into a single record with the most common DNA and genes. These V and J calls originate from TCRdb's pipeline instead of the authors' own analysis. The sample table records about 1.5 million distinct CDR3 sequences; roughly 43% of these occur just once. The ten largest make up about 4.1% of the sample.

Specimen: blood. The rearranged chain carries TRBV5-6 and TRBJ2-7, with the identity of the D gene unclear. This TCR came from a woman under 30 in good health. Here is the DNA: TGTGCCAGCAGTTTTTTCAGGAGCAGCTCCTACGAGCAGTACTTC. Its translation is CASSFFRSSSYEQYF. Full variable domain (CDR3 extended with the reference TRBV5-6 and TRBJ2-7 proteins): DAGVTQSPTHLIKTRGQQVTLRCSPKSGHDTVSWYQQALGQGPQFIFQYYEEEERQRGNFPDRFSGHQFPNYSSELNVNALLLGDSALYLCASSFFRSSSYEQYFGPGTRLTVT.